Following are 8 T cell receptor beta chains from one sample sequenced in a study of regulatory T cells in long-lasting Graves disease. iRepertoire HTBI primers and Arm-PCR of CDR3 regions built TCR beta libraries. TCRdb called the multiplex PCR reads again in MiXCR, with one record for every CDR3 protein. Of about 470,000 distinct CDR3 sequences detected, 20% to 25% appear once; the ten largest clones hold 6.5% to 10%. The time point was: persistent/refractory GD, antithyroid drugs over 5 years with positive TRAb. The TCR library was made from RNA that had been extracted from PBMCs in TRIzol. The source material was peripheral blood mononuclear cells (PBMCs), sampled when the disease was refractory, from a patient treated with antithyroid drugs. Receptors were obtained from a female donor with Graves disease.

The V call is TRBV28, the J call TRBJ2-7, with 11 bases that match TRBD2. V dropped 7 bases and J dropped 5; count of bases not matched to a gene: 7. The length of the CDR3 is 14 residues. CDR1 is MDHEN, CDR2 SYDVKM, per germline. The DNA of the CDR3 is TGTGCCAGCACTACACTAGCGGGAGCGAACGAGCAGTACTTC. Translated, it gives CASTTLAGANEQYF. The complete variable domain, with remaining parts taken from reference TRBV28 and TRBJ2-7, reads DVKVTQSSRYLVKRTGEKVFLECVQDMDHENMFWYRQDPGLGLRLIYFSYDVKMKEKGDIPEGYSVSREKKERFSLILESASTNQTSMYLCASTTLAGANEQYFGPGTRLTVT.

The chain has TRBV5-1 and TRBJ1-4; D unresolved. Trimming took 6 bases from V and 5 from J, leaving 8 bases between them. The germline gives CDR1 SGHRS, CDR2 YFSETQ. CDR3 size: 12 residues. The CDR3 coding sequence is TGCGCCAGCAACCGGGAGAATGAAAAACTGTTTTTT. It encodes CASNRENEKLFF.

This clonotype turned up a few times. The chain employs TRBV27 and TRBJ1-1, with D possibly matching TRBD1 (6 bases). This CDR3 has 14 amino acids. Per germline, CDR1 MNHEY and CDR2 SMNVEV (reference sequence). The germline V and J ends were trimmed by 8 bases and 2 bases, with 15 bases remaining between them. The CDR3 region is CASSGGGGNTEAFF. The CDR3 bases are TGTGCCAGCTCAGGTGGAGGGGGTAACACTGAAGCTTTCTTT.

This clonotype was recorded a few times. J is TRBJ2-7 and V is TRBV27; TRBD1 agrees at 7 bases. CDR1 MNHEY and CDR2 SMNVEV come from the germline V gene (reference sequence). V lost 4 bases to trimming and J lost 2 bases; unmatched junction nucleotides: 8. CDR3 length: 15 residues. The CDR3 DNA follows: TGTGCCAGCAGTTATCAGGGGGATCTTCCCTACGAGCAGTACTTC. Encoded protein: CASSYQGDLPYEQYF.

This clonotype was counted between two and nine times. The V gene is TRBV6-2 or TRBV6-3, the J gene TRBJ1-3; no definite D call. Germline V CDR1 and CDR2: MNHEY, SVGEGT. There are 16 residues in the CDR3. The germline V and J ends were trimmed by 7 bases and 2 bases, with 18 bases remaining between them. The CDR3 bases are TGTGCCAGCACTAACACGGACTTGAATACTGGAAACACCATATATTTT. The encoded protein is CASTNTDLNTGNTIYF.

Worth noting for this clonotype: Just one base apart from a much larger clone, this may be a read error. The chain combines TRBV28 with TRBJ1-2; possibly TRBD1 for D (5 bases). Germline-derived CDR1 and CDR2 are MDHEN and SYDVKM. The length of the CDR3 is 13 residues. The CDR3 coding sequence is TGTACCAGCATTTGGGGGGGGGGATCTGGCTACACCTTC. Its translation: CTSIWGGGSGYTF.

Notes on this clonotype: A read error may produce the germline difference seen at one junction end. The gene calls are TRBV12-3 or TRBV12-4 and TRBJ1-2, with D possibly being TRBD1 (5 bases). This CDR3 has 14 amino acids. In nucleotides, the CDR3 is TGTGCCAGCAGTGTAGCAGGGTTCGACTATGGCTACACCTTC. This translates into CASSVAGFDYGYTF.

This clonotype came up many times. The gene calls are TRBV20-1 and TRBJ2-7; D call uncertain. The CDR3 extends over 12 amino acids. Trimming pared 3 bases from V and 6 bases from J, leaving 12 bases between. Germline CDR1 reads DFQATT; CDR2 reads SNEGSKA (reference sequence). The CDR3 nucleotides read TGCAGTGCTAGGGCGGAAGGAGCCGAGCAGTACTTC. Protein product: CSARAEGAEQYF.